This T cell receptor beta chain was captured in a study of shared clonotypes between healthy human individuals. In the authors' workflow: Filtering differed for immunoSEQ, which gave only junction sequences without quality scores. TCRdb keeps only in-frame clones here, not all; method: immunoSEQ multiplex PCR. The V and J calls and the clone size are those of that table, but D and trimming were determined from the DNA. The profile shows approximately 470,000 clones, roughly 80% of them singletons. General observations from the study: Represented diversity, genetic and exposure-history alike, was limited by few donors.

The CDR3 spans 12 residues. Between the trimmed V and J ends, which lost 3 bases and 3 bases, there was a span of 7 bases. Germline CDR1 is SQVTM and CDR2 is ANQGSEA. A note on this clone: Its antigen is unknown.

The specimen sequenced was PBMCs. The origin of this receptor is a woman aged 40-49 years in good health. Some clones in this sample may be carry-over from other donors' samples. The chain employs TRBV29-1 and TRBJ2-3; D uncertain. In DNA form, the CDR3 reads TGCAGCGTTGAGGGCAGAACAGATACGCAGTATTTT. It encodes CSVEGRTDTQYF.